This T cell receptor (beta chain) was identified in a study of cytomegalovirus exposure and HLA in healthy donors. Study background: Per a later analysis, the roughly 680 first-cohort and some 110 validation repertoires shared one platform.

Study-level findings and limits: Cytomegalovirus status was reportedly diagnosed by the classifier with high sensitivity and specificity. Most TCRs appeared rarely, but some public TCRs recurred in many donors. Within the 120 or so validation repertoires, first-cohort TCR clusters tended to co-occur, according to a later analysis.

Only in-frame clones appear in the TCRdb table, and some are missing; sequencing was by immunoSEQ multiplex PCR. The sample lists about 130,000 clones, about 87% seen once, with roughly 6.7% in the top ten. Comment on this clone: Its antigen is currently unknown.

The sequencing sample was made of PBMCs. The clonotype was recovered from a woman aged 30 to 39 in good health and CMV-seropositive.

The CDR3 DNA sequence: TGTGCCAGCAGCGTAGCCCCGGGGGCCTACGAGCAGTACTTC. Translated, it gives CASSVAPGAYEQYF. The gene calls are TRBV9 and TRBJ2-7; a possible D gene is TRBD2 (6 bases). CDR1 and CDR2 from the germline V gene are SGDLS and YYNGEE. This CDR3 has 14 amino acids. V was pared by 0 bases and J by 2 bases, with 9 bases between. The variable domain in full, with the rest retrieved from reference TRBV9 and TRBJ2-7, is DSGVTQTPKHLITATGQRVTLRCSPRSGDLSVYWYQQSLDQGLQFLIQYYNGEERAKGNILERFSAQQFPDLHSELNLSSLELGDSALYFCASSVAPGAYEQYFGPGTRLTVT.